The 12 T cell receptor beta chains below were found in one sample sequenced in a study of T-cell memory formation after mild COVID-19 (dated by TCRdb to about 2021). Preparation of the library involved 5' RACE. Data came from an Illumina NovaSeq 6000. Through fastp at Q25 and MiXCR, TCRdb rebuilt clones from the public reads, retaining in-frame beta chains. Every CDR3 protein is listed once, alongside the most common genes and DNA of its rows. The sample includes around 470,000 distinct CDR3 sequences, with around 18% observed a single time. The ten largest account for 8.4% of the sample. What was sequenced was PBMCs or a T cell subset sorted from them (not recorded which). The receptors here all came from an adult woman who had mild COVID-19 (a few samples of this study predate the infection). The sample titles of this study are shuffled in the database, so cell type and time point are left out; the donor was told from shared clones.

This clonotype has just a few counts. This chain joins TRBV3-1 and TRBJ1-4; the match to TRBD1 covers 7 bases. The V gene's germline CDR1 is LGHDT and CDR2 YNNKEL (reference sequence). This CDR3 spans 14 amino acids. Trimming cost V 2 bases and J 11 bases; bases outside gene matches: 8. CDR3 DNA: TGTGCCAGCAGCCAAAAGGGGGCACTGCGGAAACTGTTTTTT. Its protein product is CASSQKGALRKLFF.

Only a few counts were recorded for this clonotype. The V call is TRBV5-1, the J call TRBJ2-3, with D perhaps TRBD1 (6 bases). CDR3 length equals 14 residues. V lost 4 bases and J 2 bases, leaving 11 bases between the germline ends. Per germline, CDR1 SGHRS and CDR2 YFSETQ. The CDR3 here is CASSPGTTTDTQYF. In nucleotides, the CDR3 is TGCGCCAGCAGCCCCGGGACAACCACAGATACGCAGTATTTT.

The chain uses TRBV7-6 and TRBJ2-3; 10 positions agree with TRBD2. Germline V gives CDR1 SGHVS, CDR2 FNYEAQ. The CDR3 runs 16 residues. V lost 8 bases and J lost 0; bases outside the gene matches: 8. The CDR3 spells CASFGASGGSTDTQYF. The CDR3 bases are TGTGCCAGCTTCGGGGCTAGCGGGGGAAGCACAGATACGCAGTATTTT.

The chain is built from TRBV12-3 or TRBV12-4 and TRBJ2-5; 9 nucleotides agree with TRBD2. CDR3 length equals 16 residues. Trimming took 1 base from V and 5 from J; bases not matched to a gene: 8. CDR3 loop: CASSLVPSGDKETQYF. In DNA form, the CDR3 reads TGTGCCAGCAGTTTAGTGCCTAGCGGGGACAAGGAGACCCAGTACTTC.

V usage is TRBV4-1 and J usage is TRBJ2-7; D is possibly TRBD1 (6 bases). Germline V CDR1 and CDR2: MGHRA, YSYEKL. CDR3 length: 16 residues. V lost 0 bases, J lost 0 bases, and 12 bases lay in between. The CDR3 DNA reads TGCGCCAGCAGCCAAGACGACAGGAGTGCCTCCTACGAGCAGTACTTC. It translates to CASSQDDRSASYEQYF.

This clonotype was detected a few times. V usage is TRBV7-9 and J usage is TRBJ2-1; weak D call: TRBD1 (5 bases). The CDR3 runs to 13 residues. V was trimmed by 1 base and J by 7 bases, leaving 8 bases between them. The germline gives CDR1 SEHNR, CDR2 FQNEAQ (reference sequence). As DNA, the CDR3 is TGTGCCAGCAGCTTAGTAGCAGGGAATGAGCAGTTCTTC. Translating gives CASSLVAGNEQFF.

CDR3 residues: CASSLSTGYGYTF. CDR3 DNA: TGTGCCAGCAGTTTATCGACAGGATATGGCTACACCTTC. The rearrangement uses TRBV27 and TRBJ1-2, with TRBD1 as a possible D gene (6 bases). Germline V gene data show CDR1 as MNHEY and CDR2 as SMNVEV (reference sequence). The CDR3 consists of 13 residues. The V end was cut by 0 bases, the J end by 5 bases, with 7 bases between.

To note about this clonotype: The junction departs from germline at one end; a sequencing error may be responsible. The genes are TRBV24-1 and TRBJ1-1; D not resolved. The CDR3 totals 11 residues. Germline V gene data show CDR1 as KGHDR and CDR2 as SFDVKD. CDR3 sequence (DNA): TGTGCCACCAGTGATTCCACGTCGGCCTCCTTT. Translation gives CATSDSTSASF.

The rearrangement links TRBV14 to TRBJ2-2, with D possibly matching TRBD1 (6 bases). Trimming cost V 0 bases and J 6 bases, with 8 bases left between them. From germline, CDR1 is SGHDN and CDR2 FVKESK. The CDR3 covers 14 residues. CDR3 in DNA: TGTGCCAGCAGCCAAGAAAACAGGGCCGGGGAGCTGTTTTTT. Its translation: CASSQENRAGELFF.

The chain couples TRBV18 to TRBJ2-3; D gene uncertain. Deletions cut 3 bases from V and 6 bases from J, with 7 bases between. This CDR3 is 12 amino acids long. CDR1 KGHSH and CDR2 LQKENI come from the germline V gene. The CDR3 nucleotides are TGTGCCAGCTCACCGATGCTGGATACGCAGTATTTT. It translates to CASSPMLDTQYF.

This chain uses TRBV28 with TRBJ2-3, with 11 bases matching TRBD2. Losses at the gene ends were 6 bases for V and 0 bases for J; bases not matched to a gene: 5. Germline CDR1 is MDHEN and CDR2 is SYDVKM. The CDR3 loop spans 16 amino acids. The CDR3, as DNA: TGTGCCAGCAGCCCGGGACTAGCGGTGAGCACAGATACGCAGTATTTT. Its protein product is CASSPGLAVSTDTQYF.

This clonotype was counted only a few times. The chain links TRBV12-3 or TRBV12-4 to TRBJ2-7, with 9 bases fitting TRBD2. The CDR3 is 15 residues long. The ends lost 2 bases at V and 5 bases at J; junction bases unmatched: 7. Here the CDR3 reads CASSLRAGGPDEQYF. The CDR3 coding sequence is TGTGCCAGCAGTTTACGGGCGGGAGGGCCTGACGAGCAGTACTTC.